A selection of T cell receptor beta chains follows, all from one sample in a study of blood T cell repertoires in COVID-19. Measured with immunoSEQ multiplex PCR; TCRdb has only the in-frame clones, and not every one. The repertoire holds some 17,000 clones, with 80% to 90% as singletons. Sample: peripheral blood. These receptors were taken from a man in his sixties with active COVID-19. The CDR3 runs from the conserved cysteine through the conserved F or W. A D gene is named only where the DNA matches it firmly. Expanded clones get a size class; other rows say once, few or many, or leave the size out.

DNA,CDR3,V,length,J,D,size
TGTGCCAGCAGCTTAGATAGAGCGGGAGTGTACGAGCAGTACTTC,CASSLDRAGVYEQYF,TRBV11-3,15,TRBJ2-7,TRBD2,-
TGTGCCAGCAGCGCCACCGGGACAGGGGCAACTGAAGCTTTCTTT,CASSATGTGATEAFF,TRBV7-3,15,TRBJ1-1,TRBD1,-
TGCGCCAGCAGCACGACAACCGGGACTCTGAACACCGGGGAGCTGTTTTTT,CASSTTTGTLNTGELFF,TRBV5-1,17,TRBJ2-2,-,-
TGTGCCAGCAGCTTAGCATCTTCCTTCACAGATACGCAGTATTTT,CASSLASSFTDTQYF,TRBV7-2,15,TRBJ2-3,-,-
TGTGCCTGGAGTGTAAGCGGGAGACCAGATACGCAGTATTTT,CAWSVSGRPDTQYF,TRBV30,14,TRBJ2-3,TRBD2,-
TGTGCCAGCAGCTTAGCGCCCCTAGCGGGATTAGCCAAAAACATTCAGTACTTC,CASSLAPLAGLAKNIQYF,TRBV7-8,18,TRBJ2-4,TRBD2,-
TGTGCCAGCAGCTTTTCAGGGCCCTACGAGCAGTACTTC,CASSFSGPYEQYF,TRBV5-6,13,TRBJ2-7,-,-
TGTGCCAGCAGCTTGGTTAGGGGGTGGGAAAAGAATCGGCACCACTTT,CASSLVRGWEKNRHHF,TRBV5-6,16,TRBJ1-6,-,-
TGTGCCAGCAGCCAAGGAGTTTGGCTAGCGGGGTCCTACAATGAGCAGTTCTTC,CASSQGVWLAGSYNEQFF,TRBV4-2,18,TRBJ2-1,TRBD2,few
TGTGCCAGTAGTTTTCGAGGCAGGGGGCTATCCACAGATACGCAGTATTTT,CASSFRGRGLSTDTQYF,TRBV19,17,TRBJ2-3,TRBD1,-
TGTGCCAGCAGCCAAGCGGCTGGGACAGGGATGTACGAGCAGTACTTC,CASSQAAGTGMYEQYF,TRBV4-2,16,TRBJ2-7,TRBD1,-
TGTGCCAGCAGCATCCGTCCCCCCGGGAGGGCTAACTATGGCTACACCTTC,CASSIRPPGRANYGYTF,TRBV28,17,TRBJ1-2,-,-
TGTGCCAGCAGCTTAGCGCGGGGGGCGCCTCGGGAGCTGTTTTTT,CASSLARGAPRELFF,TRBV7-2,15,TRBJ2-2,TRBD2,-
TGTGCCAGTAGTATCAGCGTCTATAATTCACCCCTCCACTTT,CASSISVYNSPLHF,TRBV19,14,TRBJ1-6,-,-
TGTGCCAGCAGGAGGACAGGGGGCTCTGGAAACACCATATATTTT,CASRRTGGSGNTIYF,TRBV7-2,15,TRBJ1-3,TRBD1,-
TGTGCCAGCAGGGGACAGGGAAACGGAGAAAAACTGTTTTTT,CASRGQGNGEKLFF,TRBV7-9,14,TRBJ1-4,TRBD1,-
TGTGCCAGCTCCCCGGGGACAGGCTACAATGAGCAGTTCTTC,CASSPGTGYNEQFF,TRBV4-2,14,TRBJ2-1,TRBD1,-
TGTGCCAGCAGCGTAGATCCAGGGAAGAACTATGGCTACACCTTC,CASSVDPGKNYGYTF,TRBV9,15,TRBJ1-2,-,-
TGTGCCAGCAGCCCCCGCCAGTCTAGGAATGAGCAGTTCTTC,CASSPRQSRNEQFF,TRBV7-9,14,TRBJ2-1,-,-
TGCGCCAGCAGCTTGGACTGGGGCAGTTACAATGAGCAGTTCTTC,CASSLDWGSYNEQFF,TRBV5-1,15,TRBJ2-1,-,-
TGTGCCAGCAGTCGGACGGAGGGTTCTCCTCATTCACCCCTCCACTTT,CASSRTEGSPHSPLHF,TRBV28,16,TRBJ1-6,-,-
TGTGCCAGCAGCTCCTCGGGACAGAGCTCCTACAATGAGCAGTTCTTC,CASSSSGQSSYNEQFF,TRBV7-9,16,TRBJ2-1,TRBD1,-
TGTGCCAGCAGCCAAGATCAGGGCCTCGATGGCTACACCTTC,CASSQDQGLDGYTF,TRBV4-2,14,TRBJ1-2,-,few
TGTGCCAGCAGACCGGGACAGCACAATCAGCCCCAGCATTTT,CASRPGQHNQPQHF,TRBV6-5,14,TRBJ1-5,TRBD1,few
TGTGCCAGCAGTTACGGACAGGGAGGATCACCCCTCCACTTT,CASSYGQGGSPLHF,TRBV6-6,14,TRBJ1-6,TRBD1,-
TGTGCCAGCAGTTTAACGCTAGCGGCTTTAGACGAGCAGTACTTC,CASSLTLAALDEQYF,TRBV27,15,TRBJ2-7,TRBD2,-
TGCAGTGCTCATGGGACTAGCCTATTCTTC,CSAHGTSLFF,TRBV20-1,10,TRBJ2-1,TRBD2,-
TGCGCCAGCAGGCCATTCAGCGGAGTGGCCTACGAGCAGTACTTC,CASRPFSGVAYEQYF,TRBV5-1,15,TRBJ2-7,-,few
TGTGCCTGGAGTGTTTATTGGGTTGGGAGGGAGACCCAGTACTTC,CAWSVYWVGRETQYF,TRBV30,15,TRBJ2-5,-,-
TGTGCCAGCAGCTCCAGACGGGGTGGAGAGACCCAGTACTTC,CASSSRRGGETQYF,TRBV11-3,14,TRBJ2-5,-,once
TGTGCCAGCTCACCTCCCGATCAGCCCCAGCATTTT,CASSPPDQPQHF,TRBV18,12,TRBJ1-5,-,-
TGTGCCAGCAGCCCCCAACAGTTCTCTGGGGCCAACGTCCTGACTTTC,CASSPQQFSGANVLTF,TRBV7-9,16,TRBJ2-6,-,few
TGTGCCAGTCCGGACAGGCGCGGTCAAAAGTTCTTC,CASPDRRGQKFF,TRBV18,12,TRBJ2-1,TRBD1,-
TGTGCCAGCAATTCGAGGGGGCATGGCTACACCTTC,CASNSRGHGYTF,TRBV6-5,12,TRBJ1-2,TRBD1,-
TGTGCCAGCAGCCCGACAGGGGGCGCCGAGACCCAGTACTTC,CASSPTGGAETQYF,TRBV5-4,14,TRBJ2-5,TRBD1,-
TGTGCCAGCAGCCCAACCGACCCCTTAATCACCCGGGACAGGAACACTGAAGCTTTCTTT,CASSPTDPLITRDRNTEAFF,TRBV27,20,TRBJ1-1,TRBD1,once
TGTGCCAGCAGCCCGGACGGGGGTCGAACTGAAGCTTTCTTT,CASSPDGGRTEAFF,TRBV5-4,14,TRBJ1-1,-,-
TGTGCCAGCAGTTACACTTCCACCCTGGCTAGGTATGGCTACACCTTC,CASSYTSTLARYGYTF,TRBV6-5,16,TRBJ1-2,-,-
TGTGCCAGCAGCCAAAGCGGGGGGGCAGTTGATGAGCAGTTCTTC,CASSQSGGAVDEQFF,TRBV14,15,TRBJ2-1,TRBD2,-
TGCAGTGCTAGAGATCATAATGAGCAGTTCTTC,CSARDHNEQFF,TRBV20-1,11,TRBJ2-1,-,-
TGTGCCTGTGGTGAGGACACTGAAGCTTTCTTT,CACGEDTEAFF,TRBV30,11,TRBJ1-1,-,few
TGTGCCAGCAGCTCATCGGGACTAGCGGCTATCAATGAGCAGTTCTTC,CASSSSGLAAINEQFF,TRBV5-4,16,TRBJ2-1,TRBD2,-
TGTGCCAGCAGCCAAGGGGGCTTCTACACGGGCTACACCTTC,CASSQGGFYTGYTF,TRBV3-1/TRBV3-2,14,TRBJ1-2,-,once
TGCGCCAGCAGTTCCCCCCAGTATACTGGGGCCAACGTCCTGACTTTC,CASSSPQYTGANVLTF,TRBV5-1,16,TRBJ2-6,-,-
TGTGCCAGCAGCCAAGAATTATGGAGGGTCGACTATGGCTACACCTTC,CASSQELWRVDYGYTF,TRBV4-2,16,TRBJ1-2,-,-
TGTGCCAGCTCACCACTCTCCGACACCGGGGAGCTGTTTTTT,CASSPLSDTGELFF,TRBV18,14,TRBJ2-2,-,-